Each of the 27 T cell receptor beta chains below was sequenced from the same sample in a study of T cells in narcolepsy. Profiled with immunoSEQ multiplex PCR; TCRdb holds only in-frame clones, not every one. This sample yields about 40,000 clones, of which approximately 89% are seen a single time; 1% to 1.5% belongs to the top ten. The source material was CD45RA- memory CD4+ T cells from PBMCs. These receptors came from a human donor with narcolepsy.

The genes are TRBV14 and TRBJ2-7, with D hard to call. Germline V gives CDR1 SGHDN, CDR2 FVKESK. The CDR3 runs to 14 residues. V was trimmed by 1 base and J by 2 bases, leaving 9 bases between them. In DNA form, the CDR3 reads TGTGCCAGCAGCCAAGGCTCAACCGCCTACGAGCAGTACTTC. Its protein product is CASSQGSTAYEQYF.

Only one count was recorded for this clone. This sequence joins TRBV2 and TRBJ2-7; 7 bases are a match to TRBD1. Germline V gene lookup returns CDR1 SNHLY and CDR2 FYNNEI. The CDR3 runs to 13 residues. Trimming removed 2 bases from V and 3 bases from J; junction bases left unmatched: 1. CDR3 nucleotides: TGTGCCAGCAGTGAAAGGGGGCTCTACGAGCAGTACTTC. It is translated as CASSERGLYEQYF.

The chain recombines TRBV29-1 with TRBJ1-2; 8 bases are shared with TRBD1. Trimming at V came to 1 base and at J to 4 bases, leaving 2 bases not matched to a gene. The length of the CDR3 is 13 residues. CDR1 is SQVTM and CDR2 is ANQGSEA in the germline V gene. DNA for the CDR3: TGCAGCGTTGAAGGACAGGGGCTCTATGGCTACACCTTC. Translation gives CSVEGQGLYGYTF.

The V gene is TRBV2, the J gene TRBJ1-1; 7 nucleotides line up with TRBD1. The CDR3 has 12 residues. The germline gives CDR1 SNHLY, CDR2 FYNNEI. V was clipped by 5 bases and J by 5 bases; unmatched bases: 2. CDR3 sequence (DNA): TGTGCCAGCAGTTACAGGGGAACTGAAGCTTTCTTT. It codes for CASSYRGTEAFF.

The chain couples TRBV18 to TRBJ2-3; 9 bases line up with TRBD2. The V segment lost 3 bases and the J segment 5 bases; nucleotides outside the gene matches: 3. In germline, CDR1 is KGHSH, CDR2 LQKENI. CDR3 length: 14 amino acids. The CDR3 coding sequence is TGTGCCAGCTCACCTAGCGGGAGAGTAGATACGCAGTATTTT. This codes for CASSPSGRVDTQYF.

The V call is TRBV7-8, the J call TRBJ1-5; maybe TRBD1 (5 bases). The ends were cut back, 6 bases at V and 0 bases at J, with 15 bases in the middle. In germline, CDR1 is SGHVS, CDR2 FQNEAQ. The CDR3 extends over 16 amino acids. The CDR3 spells CASSPRRGYSNQPQHF. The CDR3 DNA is TGTGCCAGCAGTCCCCGACGGGGGTATAGCAATCAGCCCCAGCATTTT.

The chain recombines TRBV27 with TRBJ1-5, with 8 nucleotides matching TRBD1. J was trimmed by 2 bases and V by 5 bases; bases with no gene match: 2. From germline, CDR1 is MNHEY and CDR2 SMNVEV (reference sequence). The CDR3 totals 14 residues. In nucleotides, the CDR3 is TGTGCCAGCAGTGGACAGGGAGGCAATCAGCCCCAGCATTTT. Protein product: CASSGQGGNQPQHF.

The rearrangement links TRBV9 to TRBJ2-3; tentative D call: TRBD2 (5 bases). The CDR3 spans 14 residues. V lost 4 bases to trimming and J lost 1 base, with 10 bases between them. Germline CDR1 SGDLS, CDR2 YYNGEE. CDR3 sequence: CASSQSSGTDTQYF. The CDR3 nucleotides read TGTGCCAGCAGCCAAAGTAGCGGCACAGATACGCAGTATTTT.

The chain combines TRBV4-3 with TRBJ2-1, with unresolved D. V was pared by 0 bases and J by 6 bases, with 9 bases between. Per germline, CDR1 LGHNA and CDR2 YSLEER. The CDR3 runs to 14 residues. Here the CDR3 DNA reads TGCGCCAGCAGCCAAGATCTAAACGGCAATGAGCAGTTCTTC. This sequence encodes CASSQDLNGNEQFF.

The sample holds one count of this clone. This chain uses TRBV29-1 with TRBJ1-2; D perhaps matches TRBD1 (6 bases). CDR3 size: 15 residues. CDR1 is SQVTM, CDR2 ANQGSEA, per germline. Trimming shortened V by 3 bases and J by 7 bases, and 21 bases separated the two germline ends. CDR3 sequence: CSVDRQAQSTSGYTF. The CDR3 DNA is TGCAGCGTTGATCGACAGGCACAATCTACCAGTGGCTACACCTTC.

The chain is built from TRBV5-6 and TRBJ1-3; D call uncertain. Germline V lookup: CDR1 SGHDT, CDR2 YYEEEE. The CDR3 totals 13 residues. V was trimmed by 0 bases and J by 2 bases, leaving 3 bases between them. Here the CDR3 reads CASSLGAGNTIYF. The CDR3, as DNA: TGTGCCAGCAGCTTGGGAGCTGGAAACACCATATATTTT.

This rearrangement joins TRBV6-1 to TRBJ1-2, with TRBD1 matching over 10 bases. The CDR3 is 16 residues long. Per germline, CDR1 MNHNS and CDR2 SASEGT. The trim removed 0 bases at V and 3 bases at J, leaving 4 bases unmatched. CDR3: CASSEASGQGYYGYTF. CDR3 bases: TGTGCCAGCAGTGAAGCATCGGGACAGGGGTACTATGGCTACACCTTC.

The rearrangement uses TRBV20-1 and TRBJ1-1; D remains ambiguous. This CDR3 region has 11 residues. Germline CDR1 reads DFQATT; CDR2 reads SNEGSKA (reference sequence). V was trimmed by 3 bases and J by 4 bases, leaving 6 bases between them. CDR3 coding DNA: TGCAGTGCTAGGGAGACCACTGAAGCTTTCTTT. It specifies CSARETTEAFF.

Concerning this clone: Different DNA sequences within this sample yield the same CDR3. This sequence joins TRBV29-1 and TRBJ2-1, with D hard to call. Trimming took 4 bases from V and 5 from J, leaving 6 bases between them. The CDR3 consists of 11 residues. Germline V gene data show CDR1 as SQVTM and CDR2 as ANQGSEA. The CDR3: CSVAQNNEQFF. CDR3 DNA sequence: TGCAGCGTTGCGCAGAACAATGAGCAGTTCTTC.

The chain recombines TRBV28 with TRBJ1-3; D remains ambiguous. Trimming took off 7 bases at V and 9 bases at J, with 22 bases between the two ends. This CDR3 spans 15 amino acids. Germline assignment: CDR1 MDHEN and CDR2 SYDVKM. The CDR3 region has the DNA TGTGCCAGCACCCAAACAAGGGCCGCTTCCCCCACCATATATTTT. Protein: CASTQTRAASPTIYF.

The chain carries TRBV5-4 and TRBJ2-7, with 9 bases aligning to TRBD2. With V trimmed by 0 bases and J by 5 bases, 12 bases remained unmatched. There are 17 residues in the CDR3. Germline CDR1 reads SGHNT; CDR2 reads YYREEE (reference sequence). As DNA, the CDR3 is TGTGCCAGCAGCTTGGATGGTAGCGGGAGCATCCCCCACGAGCAGTACTTC. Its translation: CASSLDGSGSIPHEQYF. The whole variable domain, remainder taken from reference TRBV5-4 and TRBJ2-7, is ETGVTQSPTHLIKTRGQQVTLRCSSQSGHNTVSWYQQALGQGPQFIFQYYREEENGRGNFPPRFSGLQFPNYSSELNVNALELDDSALYLCASSLDGSGSIPHEQYFGPGTRLTVT.

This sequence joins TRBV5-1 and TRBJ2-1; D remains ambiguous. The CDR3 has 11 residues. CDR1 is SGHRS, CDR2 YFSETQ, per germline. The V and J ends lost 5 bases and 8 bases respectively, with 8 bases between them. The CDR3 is CASRRRYEQFF. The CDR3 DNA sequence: TGCGCCAGCAGGCGGCGATATGAGCAGTTCTTC.

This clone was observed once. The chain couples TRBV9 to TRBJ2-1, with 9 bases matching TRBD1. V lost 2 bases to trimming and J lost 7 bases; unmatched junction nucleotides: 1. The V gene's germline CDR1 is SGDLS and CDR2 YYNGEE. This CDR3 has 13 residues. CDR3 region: CASSVGTGNEQFF. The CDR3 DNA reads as TGTGCCAGCAGCGTCGGGACAGGGAATGAGCAGTTCTTC.

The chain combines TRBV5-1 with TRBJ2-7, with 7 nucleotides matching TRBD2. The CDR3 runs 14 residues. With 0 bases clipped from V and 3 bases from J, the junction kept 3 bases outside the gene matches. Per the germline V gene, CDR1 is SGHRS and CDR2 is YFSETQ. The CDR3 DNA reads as TGCGCCAGCAGCTTGGCCGGGACTAACTACGAGCAGTACTTC. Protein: CASSLAGTNYEQYF.

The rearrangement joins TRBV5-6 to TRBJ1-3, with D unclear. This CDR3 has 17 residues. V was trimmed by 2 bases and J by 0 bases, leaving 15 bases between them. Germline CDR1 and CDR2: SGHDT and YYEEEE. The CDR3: CASSLGETRLSGNTIYF. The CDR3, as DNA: TGTGCCAGCAGCTTAGGAGAAACGCGGCTCTCTGGAAACACCATATATTTT.

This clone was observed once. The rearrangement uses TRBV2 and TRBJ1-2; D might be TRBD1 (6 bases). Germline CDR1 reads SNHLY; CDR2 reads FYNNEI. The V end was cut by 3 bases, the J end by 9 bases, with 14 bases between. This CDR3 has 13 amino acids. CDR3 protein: CASSDLSGGRYTF. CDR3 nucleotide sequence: TGTGCCAGCAGTGACTTGAGCGGGGGCCGCTACACCTTC.

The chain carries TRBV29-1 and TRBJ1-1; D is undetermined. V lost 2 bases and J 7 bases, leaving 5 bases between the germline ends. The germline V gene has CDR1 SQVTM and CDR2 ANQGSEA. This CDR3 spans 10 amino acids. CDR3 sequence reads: CSVEHHEAFF. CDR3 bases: TGCAGCGTTGAACACCATGAAGCTTTCTTT.

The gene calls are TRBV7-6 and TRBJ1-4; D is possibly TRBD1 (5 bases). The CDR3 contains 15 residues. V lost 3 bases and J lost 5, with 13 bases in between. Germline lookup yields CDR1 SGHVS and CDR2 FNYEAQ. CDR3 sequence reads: CASSLADRPNEKLFF. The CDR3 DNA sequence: TGTGCCAGCAGCTTGGCAGACAGACCCAATGAAAAACTGTTTTTT.

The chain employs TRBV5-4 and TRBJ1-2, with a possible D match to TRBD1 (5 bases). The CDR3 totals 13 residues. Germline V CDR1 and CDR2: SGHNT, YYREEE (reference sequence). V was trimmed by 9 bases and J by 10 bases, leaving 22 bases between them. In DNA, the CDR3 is TGTGCCACTTCCCTCGGAGGGGATGATACCTACACCTTC. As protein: CATSLGGDDTYTF.

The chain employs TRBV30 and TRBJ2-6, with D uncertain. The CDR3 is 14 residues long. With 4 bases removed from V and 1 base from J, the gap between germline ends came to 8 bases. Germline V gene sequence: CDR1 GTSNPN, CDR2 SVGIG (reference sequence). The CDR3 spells CAWNLGSGANVLTF. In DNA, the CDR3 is TGTGCCTGGAATTTGGGGTCTGGGGCCAACGTCCTGACTTTC.

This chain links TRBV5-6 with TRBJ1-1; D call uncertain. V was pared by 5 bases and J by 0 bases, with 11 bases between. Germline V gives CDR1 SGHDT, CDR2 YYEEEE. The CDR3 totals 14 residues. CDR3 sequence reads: CASRRGHMNTEAFF. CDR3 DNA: TGTGCCAGCAGGAGAGGCCACATGAACACTGAAGCTTTCTTT.

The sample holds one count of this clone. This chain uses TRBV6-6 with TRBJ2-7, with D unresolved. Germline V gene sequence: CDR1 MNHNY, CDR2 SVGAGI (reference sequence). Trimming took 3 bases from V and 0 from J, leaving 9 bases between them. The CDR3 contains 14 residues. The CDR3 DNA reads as TGTGCCAGCAGTTATGATTTAGCCTCCTACGAGCAGTACTTC. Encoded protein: CASSYDLASYEQYF.